This TCR beta chain was recovered during a study of T cells expressing NK-cell markers. Whole-study context: HCMV seropositivity marked most of the eight sequenced donors; one was seronegative.

TCRdb derives one entry per CDR3 protein from the 5' RACE reads, leaving out DNA. This sample's table reports 300,000 to 500,000 distinct CDR3 sequences. The CDR3 has 14 amino acids. Per the germline V gene, CDR1 is LGHDT and CDR2 is YNNKEL (reference sequence). Sequenced material: blood T cells: a sorted CD56 or NKG2C T cell subset, CD4+ or CD8+ T cells, or bulk PBMC T cells (not recorded which). The chain links TRBV3-1 to TRBJ1-1; TCRdb selects TRBD1, and the lack of DNA leaves this call unchecked. The sequence came from a woman aged 45-59 years in good health. This chain's CDR3 is CASSQGTGDTEAFF.